This record looks at one T cell receptor beta chain sequence and its context. What it binds is not known. This sample includes further DNA sequences coding for the same CDR3. Sampling of blood occurred at baseline, cycle 4 day 1, and cycle 7 day 1. Clones were sequenced by immunoSEQ multiplex PCR, and TCRdb holds only the in-frame ones, with some missing. The table shows 99,000 or so clones, with 85% to 95% occurring only once. The source of the sample is a study of OX40 agonist ivuxolimab in advanced cancers. Study in general: Averaging about 60 years in age, with a range of 23 to 79, the cohort was around 85% male. Study-wide results and caveats: Certain nonresponders additionally had low normalized T-cell clonal expansion. CD8+ T cells (on average) carried more expanded clones than CD4+ T cells.

Trimming cost V 5 bases and J 4 bases, with 3 bases left between them. CDR3 size: 11 residues. The germline V gene has CDR1 LNHNV and CDR2 YYDKDF (reference sequence). This receptor was taken from an adult with an advanced solid tumor such as melanoma, head and neck, liver or kidney cancer. The gene calls are TRBV15 and TRBJ2-1; D remains unclear. Specimen: CD4+ or CD8+ T cells sorted from blood, collected in a trial of the OX40 agonist ivuxolimab. The CDR3 sequence is CATSGYNEQFF. CDR3 nucleotides: TGTGCCACCAGCGGTTACAATGAGCAGTTCTTC.